This is a list of T cell receptor beta chains from one sample in a study of T cells in Graves' hyperthyroidism and ophthalmopathy. TCRdb processed the multiplex PCR reads anew with MiXCR; each CDR3 protein has one entry. The sample includes approximately 430,000 distinct CDR3 sequences, around 14% of them seen just once. Sequencing input: blood. The receptors were gathered from a woman between 18 and 29 years old with Graves' hyperthyroidism. Both conserved end residues are part of each CDR3. Fields, in order: V gene, J gene, CDR3 protein.

v_gene: TRBV24-1
j_gene: TRBJ2-3
CDR3aa: CATSDRWDRSSDTQYF

v_gene: TRBV5-1
j_gene: TRBJ2-1
CDR3aa: CASSSLSAGGHYNEQFF

v_gene: TRBV18
j_gene: TRBJ1-1
CDR3aa: CASSPETVNTEAFF

v_gene: TRBV2
j_gene: TRBJ2-6
CDR3aa: CASNIRPGANVLTF

v_gene: TRBV3-1
j_gene: TRBJ1-1
CDR3aa: CASRDSQGVGTEAFF

v_gene: TRBV20-1
j_gene: TRBJ1-2
CDR3aa: CSAIPQALSDGYTF

v_gene: TRBV11-3
j_gene: TRBJ2-1
CDR3aa: CASSFTSLDEQFF

v_gene: TRBV2
j_gene: TRBJ1-6
CDR3aa: CASRPGQGNSPLHF

v_gene: TRBV27
j_gene: TRBJ1-2
CDR3aa: CASSFRDRPTYGYTF

v_gene: TRBV20-1
j_gene: TRBJ1-4
CDR3aa: CSARDIVNEKLFF

v_gene: TRBV7-9
j_gene: TRBJ2-3
CDR3aa: CASSSPPPDTQYF

v_gene: TRBV6-1
j_gene: TRBJ1-3
CDR3aa: CASGPRGHSGNTIYF

v_gene: TRBV5-6
j_gene: TRBJ2-5
CDR3aa: CASSLALGGRGEGETQYF

v_gene: TRBV4-1
j_gene: TRBJ1-5
CDR3aa: CASSQVLQIFSNQPQHF

v_gene: TRBV27
j_gene: TRBJ2-1
CDR3aa: CASSQRTSPNSYNEQFF

v_gene: TRBV12-3/TRBV12-4
j_gene: TRBJ2-7
CDR3aa: CASSSLDRHYEQYF

v_gene: TRBV20-1
j_gene: TRBJ2-7
CDR3aa: CSANTGTASYEQYF